The next 25 T cell receptor beta chains were all read from a single sample in a study of long-term antiretroviral therapy in people with HIV. Investigators performed immunoSEQ version v3.0 at survey level. Only in-frame clones appear in the TCRdb table, and some are missing; sequencing was by immunoSEQ multiplex PCR. The data contain fewer than 25,000 clones, 80% to 90% of them singletons. Sequencing was performed on unsorted PBMCs, taken 1.8 years before starting antiretroviral therapy. The receptor set was obtained from a woman in her 30s with HIV.

The V gene is TRBV7-6, the J gene TRBJ1-4, with 10 bases fitting TRBD1. Trimming cost V 0 bases and J 8 bases; bases outside gene matches: 9. Germline V gene lookup returns CDR1 SGHVS and CDR2 FNYEAQ. The CDR3 totals 17 residues. Here the CDR3 reads CASSLASHDRGQEKLFF. CDR3 nucleotides: TGTGCCAGCAGCTTAGCGAGTCATGACAGGGGGCAAGAAAAACTGTTTTTT. Based on the CDR3 plus reference TRBV7-6 and TRBJ1-4, the full variable domain is GAGVSQSPRYKVTKRGQDVALRCDPISGHVSLYWYRQALGQGPEFLTYFNYEAQQDKSGLPNDRFSAERPEGSISTLTIQRTEQRDSAMYRCASSLASHDRGQEKLFFGSGTQLSVL.

J is TRBJ2-3 and V is TRBV5-1; either TRBD1 or TRBD2 may fit D (5 bases each). The V gene lost 4 bases and the J gene lost 5 bases, with 17 bases spanning the gap. Germline CDR1 is SGHRS and CDR2 is YFSETQ. This CDR3 comprises 15 residues. The CDR3 is CASSRDGFGGDTQYF. The CDR3 DNA sequence: TGCGCCAGCAGCAGGGACGGTTTTGGGGGAGATACGCAGTATTTT.

V gene TRBV21-1 combines with J gene TRBJ2-1; TRBD2, the D gene given by the table, was not confirmed from the DNA. TRBV21-1 is shown as a pseudogene. The CDR3 contains 16 residues. The CDR3 region is CASSVDLAGAYNEQFF. CDR3 coding DNA: TGTGCCAGCAGCGTCGATCTAGCGGGGGCTTACAATGAGCAGTTCTTC.

The chain employs TRBV5-1 and TRBJ2-2; 7 bases are a match to TRBD1. Germline V gene data show CDR1 as SGHRS and CDR2 as YFSETQ. The CDR3 is 17 residues long. V gave up 0 bases and J gave up 7 bases; unmatched junction bases: 12. The CDR3 region is CASSLALRQGPGGELFF. Written as DNA, the CDR3 is TGCGCCAGCAGCTTGGCTCTCCGACAGGGCCCCGGCGGGGAGCTGTTTTTT.

CDR3: CASTGDDYEQYV. CDR3 bases: TGTGCCAGTACGGGGGACGATTACGAGCAGTACGTC. V and J are TRBV6-5 and TRBJ2-7, with a weak D call TRBD2 (6 bases). V shed 9 bases and J shed 4 bases, with 13 bases lying between them. In germline, CDR1 is MNHEY, CDR2 SVGAGI. CDR3 length equals 12 residues.

V gene TRBV7-6 combines with J gene TRBJ1-1; D gene unclear. In germline, CDR1 is SGHVS, CDR2 FNYEAQ. The CDR3 totals 15 residues. The V and J ends lost 5 bases and 7 bases respectively, with 20 bases between them. CDR3 in amino acids: CASSPSPGSGLEAFF. DNA of the CDR3: TGTGCCAGCAGCCCCAGCCCGGGTAGTGGTCTTGAAGCTTTCTTT.

The chain uses TRBV6-5 and TRBJ1-4; no clear D gene. Per germline, CDR1 MNHEY and CDR2 SVGAGI. The CDR3 has 16 residues. The V and J ends lost 2 bases and 7 bases respectively, with 17 bases between them. In DNA form, the CDR3 reads TGTGCCAGCAGTTACCGTGGGCGGGAGTGGATTGAAAAACTGTTTTTT. Protein: CASSYRGREWIEKLFF.

The gene calls are TRBV7-2 and TRBJ2-5; D not resolved. The CDR3 sequence is 14 residues long. V gave up 2 bases and J gave up 2 bases, with 9 bases separating them. Germline-derived CDR1 and CDR2 are SGHTA and FQGNSA. The CDR3: CASSLRLTQETQYF. The CDR3 bases are TGTGCCAGCAGCTTAAGGCTCACTCAAGAGACCCAGTACTTC.

The rearrangement links TRBV30 to TRBJ2-7; D gene uncertain. The germline V gene has CDR1 GTSNPN and CDR2 SVGIG (reference sequence). The V gene lost 8 bases and the J gene lost 3 bases, with 11 bases spanning the gap. The CDR3 has 11 residues. The chain's CDR3 is CARADNYEQYF. In nucleotides, the CDR3 is TGTGCCCGAGCAGATAACTACGAGCAGTACTTC.

V usage is TRBV30 and J usage is TRBJ2-5, with a weak D call TRBD2 (5 bases). Trimming removed 0 bases at V and 1 base at J, with 12 bases between. Germline V gives CDR1 GTSNPN, CDR2 SVGIG (reference sequence). The CDR3 spans 15 residues. The DNA for the CDR3 is TGTGCCTGGAGTGTACCCAGCGGTTCCCAAGAGACCCAGTACTTC. It yields the protein CAWSVPSGSQETQYF. Full variable domain (remainder filled in from reference TRBV30 and TRBJ2-5): SQTIHQWPATLVQPVGSPLSLECTVEGTSNPNLYWYRQAAGRGLQLLFYSVGIGQISSEVPQNLSASRPQDRQFILSSKKLLLSDSGFYLCAWSVPSGSQETQYFGPGTRLLVL.

This sequence joins TRBV6-5 and TRBJ1-2, with 7 bases fitting TRBD1. Germline-derived CDR1 and CDR2 are MNHEY and SVGAGI. Germline trimming cut 7 bases from V and 1 base from J; bases unmatched to any gene: 9. The CDR3 length is 15 residues. CDR3 in amino acids: CASTQGGVHNYGYTF. The CDR3 nucleotides are TGTGCCAGCACCCAGGGGGGGGTTCATAACTATGGCTACACCTTC.

This clone was seen only a few times. The CDR3 DNA is TGTGCCAGCGGCCTTACCGGGTTTAGCAATCAGCCCCAGCATTTT. Protein: CASGLTGFSNQPQHF. The rearrangement joins TRBV6-6 to TRBJ1-5; no clear D. The CDR3 is 15 amino acids. Trimming removed 8 bases from V and 0 bases from J, with 14 bases in between. The germline V gene has CDR1 MNHNY and CDR2 SVGAGI (reference sequence).

The rearrangement joins TRBV5-6 to TRBJ1-2; D is unresolved. The CDR3 covers 13 residues. Deletions cut 3 bases from V and 6 bases from J, with 12 bases between. Germline V gives CDR1 SGHDT, CDR2 YYEEEE. In DNA form, the CDR3 reads TGTGCCAGCAGCTCATTGGTGGTTGATGGCTACACCTTC. Translating gives CASSSLVVDGYTF. The full variable domain, rest sourced from reference TRBV5-6 and TRBJ1-2, is DAGVTQSPTHLIKTRGQQVTLRCSPKSGHDTVSWYQQALGQGPQFIFQYYEEEERQRGNFPDRFSGHQFPNYSSELNVNALLLGDSALYLCASSSLVVDGYTFGSGTRLTVV.

V usage is TRBV4-1 and J usage is TRBJ1-2; D gene ambiguous. From germline, CDR1 is MGHRA and CDR2 YSYEKL. The CDR3 is 17 residues long. V was shortened by 0 bases and J by 4 bases, with 18 bases between the two germline ends. In nucleotides, the CDR3 is TGCGCCAGCAGCCAAGATCTTCCGGCGGCCCGCATCTATGGCTACACCTTC. This sequence encodes CASSQDLPAARIYGYTF.

The chain uses TRBV19 and TRBJ2-6; D is perhaps TRBD2 (7 bases). The CDR3 totals 15 residues. The germline V and J ends were trimmed by 7 bases and 2 bases, with 12 bases remaining between them. The germline V gene encodes CDR1 LNHDA and CDR2 SQIVND (reference sequence). The CDR3 DNA sequence: TGTGCCAGTATAGGAGGGGGGGCTGGGGCCAACGTCCTGACTTTC. It is translated as CASIGGGAGANVLTF. Full variable domain (missing parts from reference TRBV19 and TRBJ2-6): DGGITQSPKYLFRKEGQNVTLSCEQNLNHDAMYWYRQDPGQGLRLIYYSQIVNDFQKGDIAEGYSVSREKKESFPLTVTSAQKNPTAFYLCASIGGGAGANVLTFGAGSRLTVL.

The chain links TRBV5-1 to TRBJ2-7; D gene uncertain. This CDR3 spans 17 amino acids. The V gene's germline CDR1 is SGHRS and CDR2 YFSETQ. With 0 bases removed from V and 0 bases from J, the gap between germline ends came to 16 bases. CDR3 DNA sequence: TGCGCCAGCAGCTTGGAGGGCCCCAGTTCCAACTCCTACGAGCAGTACGTC. This translates into CASSLEGPSSNSYEQYV.

The rearrangement links TRBV2 to TRBJ1-2; D remains ambiguous. Germline CDR1 reads SNHLY; CDR2 reads FYNNEI. V was trimmed by 7 bases and J by 4 bases, leaving 16 bases between them. This CDR3 region has 14 residues. CDR3 in amino acids: CASTPTGLGYGYTF. The CDR3 DNA reads TGTGCCAGCACCCCAACGGGTTTGGGCTATGGCTACACCTTC.

V and J are TRBV10-3 and TRBJ2-3; D gene ambiguous. Trimming shortened V by 6 bases and J by 2 bases, and 15 bases separated the two germline ends. Per the germline V gene, CDR1 is ENHRY and CDR2 is SYGVKD. This CDR3 has 15 amino acids. As DNA, the CDR3 is TGTGCCATCAGCGCTACATTGGACCCCACAGATACGCAGTATTTT. Translated: CAISATLDPTDTQYF.

The V gene is TRBV11-2, the J gene TRBJ1-3; maybe TRBD1 (6 bases). CDR3 length: 15 amino acids. Looked up from germline, CDR1 is SGHAT and CDR2 is FQNNGV. With 1 base removed from V and 2 bases from J, the gap between germline ends came to 9 bases. The CDR3 is CASSLGGAAGNTIYF. Here the CDR3 DNA reads TGTGCCAGCAGCTTAGGGGGGGCTGCTGGAAACACCATATATTTT.

This clone has more than one count but fewer than ten. The V gene is TRBV19, the J gene TRBJ2-2, with D perhaps matching TRBD1 or TRBD2 (5 bases each). The germline V gene has CDR1 LNHDA and CDR2 SQIVND (reference sequence). The CDR3 runs 16 residues. Trimming took off 5 bases at V and 3 bases at J, with 16 bases between the two ends. The CDR3 bases are TGTGCCAGTAGTGCTCACGGGGCGCCTGACACCGGGGAGCTGTTTTTT. It encodes CASSAHGAPDTGELFF.

This clone has just one count. The chain has TRBV7-8 and TRBJ2-1; 7 bases line up with TRBD1. The CDR3 spans 15 residues. CDR1 is SGHVS and CDR2 is FQNEAQ in the germline V gene. J was trimmed by 9 bases and V by 6 bases; bases with no gene match: 14. The CDR3 DNA is TGTGCCAGCAGTCTCCTAAACAGGGGTTCGGCTGAGCAGTTCTTC. Its translation: CASSLLNRGSAEQFF.

This chain uses TRBV6-1 with TRBJ1-4, with 7 positions matching TRBD1. Germline V gene sequence: CDR1 MNHNS, CDR2 SASEGT. The CDR3 extends over 17 amino acids. V shed 4 bases, J shed 6 bases, and the junction held 14 bases outside the gene matches. As DNA, the CDR3 is TGTGCCAGCAGTGTCGGCGCCCTGACAGGGTGGGATGAAAAACTGTTTTTT. Protein: CASSVGALTGWDEKLFF.

The genes are TRBV5-1 and TRBJ2-5, with D unresolved. The length of the CDR3 is 13 residues. Trimming removed 2 bases from V and 3 bases from J, with 8 bases in between. Germline CDR1 SGHRS, CDR2 YFSETQ. CDR3 in amino acids: CASSFIRKETQYF. The CDR3 DNA sequence: TGCGCCAGCAGCTTCATCCGAAAAGAGACCCAGTACTTC.

The chain uses TRBV6-5 and TRBJ2-5; 10 bases map to TRBD1. CDR3 length: 15 residues. The germline V gene encodes CDR1 MNHEY and CDR2 SVGAGI. J lost 3 bases, V lost 6 bases, and 7 bases had no gene match. The CDR3 loop reads CASRPPGQGKETQYF. The CDR3 DNA reads as TGTGCCAGCAGACCACCGGGACAGGGGAAAGAGACCCAGTACTTC.

The V call is TRBV30, the J call TRBJ1-2; D gene uncertain. The germline V gene encodes CDR1 GTSNPN and CDR2 SVGIG (reference sequence). The CDR3 is made up of 15 amino acids. The V and J ends lost 0 bases and 7 bases respectively, with 18 bases between them. This CDR3 is CAWSVSLAGEFGYTF. Here the CDR3 DNA reads TGTGCCTGGAGTGTATCCCTGGCCGGGGAATTTGGCTACACCTTC. Full variable domain (missing parts from reference TRBV30 and TRBJ1-2): SQTIHQWPATLVQPVGSPLSLECTVEGTSNPNLYWYRQAAGRGLQLLFYSVGIGQISSEVPQNLSASRPQDRQFILSSKKLLLSDSGFYLCAWSVSLAGEFGYTFGSGTRLTVV.